This TCR beta chain was recorded in a study of post-analysis software for immune sequencing data. Study-wide results and caveats: Strong co-clustering by F measure was seen for same-batch samples. Normalized Chao1 diversity in multiple sclerosis patients fell significantly below that of controls. In patients, about five TRBV segments were more frequent than in controls, with TRBV5-6, TRBV5-1 and TRBV20-1 among them.

The CDR3 spans 20 residues. Germline CDR1 SGHDT, CDR2 YYEEEE. As concerns this clonotype: The antigen remains undetermined. One junction end disagrees with the germline gene, perhaps due to a read error.

Incorporated into the TCR beta cDNA libraries were unique molecular identifiers, which served to reduce PCR and sequencing biases. MiXCR, applied by TCRdb to the PCR reads, yields one record per CDR3 protein. Of approximately 690,000 distinct CDR3 sequences listed, 55% to 60% are singletons. The receptor comes from a girl aged 2 to 9 with multiple sclerosis. The chain is built from TRBV5-6 and TRBJ2-4, with D possibly being TRBD2 (6 bases). The specimen was blood. CDR3 sequence reads: CASSSTPGTFVALAKNIQYF. DNA for the CDR3: TGTGCCAGCAGTTCTACTCCCGGGACTTTTGTCGCCCTAGCCAAAAACATCCAGTACTTC.